This TCR beta chain was recorded in a study of shared clonotypes between healthy human individuals (dated by TCRdb to the early 2020s). In terms of the full investigation: A couple of women and a few men aged 18 to 49 years were included in the cohort. Per donor, three plates each were used for CD4 naive and CD4 memory, two for CD8 naive, and one for CD8 memory. To estimate repertoire size and how much clonotype sharing occurs between individuals, the study deeply sequenced the blood TCR repertoires of roughly 5 healthy adults. Different laboratories and diverse techniques were used to prepare libraries and sequence TCR repertoires, to increase sequencing depth and limit assay-specific biases. Between about 0.94 and 10 billion PBMCs per donor were obtained by leukapheresis. General conclusions and limits of the study: Based on pairwise subsampling, the degree of clonotype sharing among donors was expected to be affected by sequencing depth. Sampling was limited to blood, and TCR repertoires in tissue likely differ from TCR repertoires in blood. Larger estimated clonotype richness was generally found for naive subsets than for memory subsets. The small number of donors limited the genetic and exposure-history diversity represented. Higher generation probabilities were observed for clonotypes shared by all four sorted-subset donors than for non-shared clonotypes. Across a handful of donors, roughly 5.1% of naive CD4, roughly 3.3% of naive CD8, about 2.3% of memory CD4, and about 0.44% of memory CD8 clonotypes were shared. Rarefaction of sorted-subset datasets indicated incomplete sequencing despite the large sequencing depth.

Using the deep immunoSEQ assay, TCR CDR3 regions were amplified from genomic DNA by multiplex PCR. Extracted genomic DNA from each cell subset was spread evenly across all wells of several immunoSEQ 96-well plates, with each plate serving as a replicate. For sorted subsets, about 200 ng genomic DNA, equal to 25,000 to 35,000 T cell genomes, was loaded into each replicate PCR. Purified libraries were quantified with a Qubit 3.0 fluorometer, sized on a Bioanalyzer 2100, and re-quantified with the KAPA Library Quantification kit. Every immunoSEQ 96-well plate was sequenced on a separate single-read 150-cycle Illumina NextSeq 550 flow cell. Processing in the source paper ran as follows. The immunoSEQ output contained only junctional sequences without quality scores, so filtering could not match that applied to full-length reads. Sequences were annotated with PyIR, a Python wrapper for IgBLAST v1.9, using IMGT germline references to assign V/J genes and CDR3. Any read was removed if the V/J assignment was weak (E-value above 1e-6), the CDR3 was missing, or the read contained stop codons, out-of-frame junctions, or ambiguous translated residues. V3J clonotypes were defined by identical inferred V gene, J gene, and CDR3 amino acid sequence. Percentage overlap between repertoires was computed as shared unique clonotypes divided by the size of the smaller repertoire. RTK rarefaction, the Chao1 estimator, and Recon v2.1 estimates of unobserved clonotypes were used to assess repertoire richness. Generation probabilities were computed with OLGA for all TCRbeta clonotypes obtained by the gDNA method from several donors. Here the immuneACCESS table is served through TCRdb, limited to in-frame sequences with V and J called. Missing clones are a known gap in these copies; in checked studies unresolved V genes cover under half, and the rest lacks a known reason. V and J calls and clone size are copied from that table; D and trimming were computed from the DNA. This sample is represented by hundreds of thousands of clones; roughly 72% of them were singletons. Around 1.8% of the sample goes to the ten largest clones.

Donors were healthy HIV-negative adults with no recently reported acute infections or vaccinations. Every donor was a Caucasian adult living in Nashville, Tennessee, USA. CD4+ T cells were enriched by magnetic negative selection; naive cells were then positively selected on CD45RA, and the negative fraction formed the memory subset. Blood was collected by leukapheresis, and PBMCs were isolated by Ficoll-Histopaque density gradient centrifugation and then cryopreserved in liquid nitrogen vapor phase. Analytical flow cytometry was used to check the purity and quantity of every magnetically sorted T cell population. Each sorted fraction had its genomic DNA isolated and then quantified by UV absorbance on a Nanodrop 2000c. Counted from cysteine to phenylalanine, this CDR3 has 14 amino acids. Only the CDR3 part of the read is kept: 42 bases, read in frame from the first base. Cut back by 10 bases and 1 base, the V and J ends lie 16 bases apart. The germline V gene (reference sequence) specifies LNHDA as CDR1 and SQIVND as CDR2.

Points on this clone: What antigen it recognizes has not been identified. Per-nucleotide qualities are absent, and no much larger clonotype sits a single base away.

This receptor was obtained from a woman under 40 in good health. The sample comprised memory CD4+ T cells sorted from blood. Explained via the paper, the cell subset or site label denotes: CD45RA-negative fraction. The chain employs TRBV19 and TRBJ1-1; D gene: possibly TRBD1, on 5 matching bases. The CDR3 reads as follows: CATTDGGTNTEAFF. The bases are TGTGCCACCACTGACGGGGGGACGAACACTGAAGCTTTCTTT.